The 11 T cell receptor beta chains below come from one sample, sequenced in a study of control samples from healthy donors and cancer patients. Produced via immunoSEQ multiplex PCR; TCRdb's table is partial and in-frame only. Among under 200,000 clones listed, around 94% were seen once. The specimen sequenced was PBMCs. The origin of the receptors is a man in his fifties or sixties with colorectal cancer.

J is TRBJ1-2 and V is TRBV5-3; no firm D call. TRBV5-3 is assigned to the ORF class and has an uncertain function. This CDR3 has 13 residues. Trimming cost V 2 bases and J 1 base, with 6 bases left between them. CDR3: CARSFGSNYGYTF. The CDR3 DNA is TGTGCCAGAAGCTTTGGCAGTAACTATGGCTACACCTTC.

The CDR3 nucleotides are TGCGCCAGCAGCCCAGGGGGGAAGTCCACAGATACGCAGTATTTT. Translation: CASSPGGKSTDTQYF. V usage is TRBV4-3 and J usage is TRBJ2-3, with a possible D match to TRBD1 (7 bases). Germline CDR1 is LGHNA and CDR2 is YSLEER. This CDR3 region has 15 residues. V lost 4 bases and J 2 bases, leaving 13 bases between the germline ends.

The chain links TRBV4-1 to TRBJ2-5; D unresolved. This CDR3 is 14 amino acids long. The germline gives CDR1 MGHRA, CDR2 YSYEKL. Trimming left V 2 bases short and J 1 base short, with 8 bases between. This CDR3 is CASSQFSSQETQYF. The CDR3 nucleotides are TGCGCCAGCAGCCAATTTTCCTCCCAAGAGACCCAGTACTTC.

V and J are TRBV6-2 or TRBV6-3 and TRBJ2-3; TRBD2 aligns across 9 bases. The CDR3 contains 18 residues. V gave up 3 bases and J gave up 0 bases; unmatched junction bases: 10. CDR1 and CDR2 from the germline V gene are MNHEY and SVGEGT. CDR3 DNA: TGTGCCAGCAGTTATCCCAGCGGGGGGCCCGCTAGCACAGATACGCAGTATTTT. Translated: CASSYPSGGPASTDTQYF.

CDR3 region: CASSPAAPAGEGSYEQYF. The CDR3 DNA follows: TGCGCCAGCAGCCCAGCAGCCCCGGCAGGGGAAGGCTCCTACGAGCAGTACTTC. The chain is built from TRBV4-3 and TRBJ2-7, with a tentative D call TRBD1 (6 bases). The germline V and J ends were trimmed by 4 bases and 0 bases, with 22 bases remaining between them. The CDR3 is 18 amino acids. CDR1 is LGHNA, CDR2 YSLEER, per germline.

The V call is TRBV5-1, the J call TRBJ2-2; tentatively, D is TRBD2 (5 bases). Germline CDR1 and CDR2: SGHRS and YFSETQ. Trimming took off 4 bases at V and 5 bases at J, with 12 bases between the two ends. CDR3 length: 14 amino acids. For the CDR3, the DNA is TGCGCCAGCAGCGGGATAGCGAGAACCGGGGAGCTGTTTTTT. Translation gives CASSGIARTGELFF.

V and J are TRBV30 and TRBJ1-2, with TRBD1 identical over 8 bases. Germline V CDR1 and CDR2: GTSNPN, SVGIG (reference sequence). The CDR3 loop spans 14 amino acids. V shed 3 bases and J 4 bases; nucleotides not matched to a gene: 7. CDR3 DNA: TGTGCCTGGAGCCGAAAGCAGGGGGCCTATGGCTACACCTTC. Translated: CAWSRKQGAYGYTF.

The chain is built from TRBV10-2 and TRBJ1-1; D is uncertain. The germline CDR1 and CDR2 sequences are WSHSY and SAAADI. The CDR3 consists of 13 residues. V was shortened by 3 bases and J by 2 bases, with 7 bases between the two germline ends. Here the CDR3 reads CASSERGNTEAFF. The CDR3 DNA reads TGCGCCAGCAGTGAAAGAGGAAACACTGAAGCTTTCTTT.

The genes are TRBV7-9 and TRBJ2-5; no definite D call. V shed 5 bases and J shed 4 bases, with 8 bases lying between them. Germline CDR1 and CDR2: SEHNR and FQNEAQ (reference sequence). CDR3 length: 12 residues. The CDR3 protein is CASSPRAETQYF. The CDR3 coding sequence is TGTGCCAGCAGCCCCCGCGCAGAGACCCAGTACTTC.

The chain links TRBV19 to TRBJ1-2; maybe TRBD1 (6 bases). The CDR3 is made up of 14 amino acids. Germline lookup yields CDR1 LNHDA and CDR2 SQIVND (reference sequence). V dropped 5 bases and J dropped 7 bases, with 17 bases sitting between them. CDR3 residues: CASSLQGVPGGYTF. The CDR3 nucleotides are TGTGCCAGTAGTTTACAGGGAGTTCCTGGTGGCTACACCTTC. The whole variable domain, remainder taken from reference TRBV19 and TRBJ1-2, is DGGITQSPKYLFRKEGQNVTLSCEQNLNHDAMYWYRQDPGQGLRLIYYSQIVNDFQKGDIAEGYSVSREKKESFPLTVTSAQKNPTAFYLCASSLQGVPGGYTFGSGTRLTVV.

This chain connects TRBV27 to TRBJ1-5; D is ambiguous. With 1 base removed from V and 5 bases from J, the gap between germline ends came to 3 bases. This CDR3 spans 12 amino acids. Germline values: CDR1 MNHEY, CDR2 SMNVEV (reference sequence). The CDR3 reads CASSLLYQPQHF. For the CDR3, the DNA is TGTGCCAGCAGTTTATTATATCAGCCCCAGCATTTT.